The present T cell receptor (beta chain) was sequenced within a study of metastatic and nonmetastatic thyroid tumors. Study in general: Repertoires from blood and tumor or nodule tissue of malignant and benign thyroid patients were compared.

TCRdb recomputed clones from the PCR reads via MiXCR. The repertoire holds about 4,200 clones, with roughly 33% as singletons. Patients underwent thyroid surgery, and none had received any treatment before it. Germline lookup yields CDR1 DFQATT and CDR2 SNEGSKA (reference sequence). The CDR3 contains 11 residues. Trimming pared 6 bases from V and 3 bases from J, leaving 8 bases between. This TCR came from a male donor with papillary thyroid cancer or a benign thyroid nodule (not recorded which). Some clones in this sample may be carry-over from other donors' samples. Specimen: adjacent normal tissue. J is TRBJ1-2 and V is TRBV20-1; D possibly corresponds to TRBD1 (6 bases). The CDR3 here is CSARTDYGYTF. The CDR3 DNA is TGCAGTGCGCGGACAGACTATGGCTACACCTTC.